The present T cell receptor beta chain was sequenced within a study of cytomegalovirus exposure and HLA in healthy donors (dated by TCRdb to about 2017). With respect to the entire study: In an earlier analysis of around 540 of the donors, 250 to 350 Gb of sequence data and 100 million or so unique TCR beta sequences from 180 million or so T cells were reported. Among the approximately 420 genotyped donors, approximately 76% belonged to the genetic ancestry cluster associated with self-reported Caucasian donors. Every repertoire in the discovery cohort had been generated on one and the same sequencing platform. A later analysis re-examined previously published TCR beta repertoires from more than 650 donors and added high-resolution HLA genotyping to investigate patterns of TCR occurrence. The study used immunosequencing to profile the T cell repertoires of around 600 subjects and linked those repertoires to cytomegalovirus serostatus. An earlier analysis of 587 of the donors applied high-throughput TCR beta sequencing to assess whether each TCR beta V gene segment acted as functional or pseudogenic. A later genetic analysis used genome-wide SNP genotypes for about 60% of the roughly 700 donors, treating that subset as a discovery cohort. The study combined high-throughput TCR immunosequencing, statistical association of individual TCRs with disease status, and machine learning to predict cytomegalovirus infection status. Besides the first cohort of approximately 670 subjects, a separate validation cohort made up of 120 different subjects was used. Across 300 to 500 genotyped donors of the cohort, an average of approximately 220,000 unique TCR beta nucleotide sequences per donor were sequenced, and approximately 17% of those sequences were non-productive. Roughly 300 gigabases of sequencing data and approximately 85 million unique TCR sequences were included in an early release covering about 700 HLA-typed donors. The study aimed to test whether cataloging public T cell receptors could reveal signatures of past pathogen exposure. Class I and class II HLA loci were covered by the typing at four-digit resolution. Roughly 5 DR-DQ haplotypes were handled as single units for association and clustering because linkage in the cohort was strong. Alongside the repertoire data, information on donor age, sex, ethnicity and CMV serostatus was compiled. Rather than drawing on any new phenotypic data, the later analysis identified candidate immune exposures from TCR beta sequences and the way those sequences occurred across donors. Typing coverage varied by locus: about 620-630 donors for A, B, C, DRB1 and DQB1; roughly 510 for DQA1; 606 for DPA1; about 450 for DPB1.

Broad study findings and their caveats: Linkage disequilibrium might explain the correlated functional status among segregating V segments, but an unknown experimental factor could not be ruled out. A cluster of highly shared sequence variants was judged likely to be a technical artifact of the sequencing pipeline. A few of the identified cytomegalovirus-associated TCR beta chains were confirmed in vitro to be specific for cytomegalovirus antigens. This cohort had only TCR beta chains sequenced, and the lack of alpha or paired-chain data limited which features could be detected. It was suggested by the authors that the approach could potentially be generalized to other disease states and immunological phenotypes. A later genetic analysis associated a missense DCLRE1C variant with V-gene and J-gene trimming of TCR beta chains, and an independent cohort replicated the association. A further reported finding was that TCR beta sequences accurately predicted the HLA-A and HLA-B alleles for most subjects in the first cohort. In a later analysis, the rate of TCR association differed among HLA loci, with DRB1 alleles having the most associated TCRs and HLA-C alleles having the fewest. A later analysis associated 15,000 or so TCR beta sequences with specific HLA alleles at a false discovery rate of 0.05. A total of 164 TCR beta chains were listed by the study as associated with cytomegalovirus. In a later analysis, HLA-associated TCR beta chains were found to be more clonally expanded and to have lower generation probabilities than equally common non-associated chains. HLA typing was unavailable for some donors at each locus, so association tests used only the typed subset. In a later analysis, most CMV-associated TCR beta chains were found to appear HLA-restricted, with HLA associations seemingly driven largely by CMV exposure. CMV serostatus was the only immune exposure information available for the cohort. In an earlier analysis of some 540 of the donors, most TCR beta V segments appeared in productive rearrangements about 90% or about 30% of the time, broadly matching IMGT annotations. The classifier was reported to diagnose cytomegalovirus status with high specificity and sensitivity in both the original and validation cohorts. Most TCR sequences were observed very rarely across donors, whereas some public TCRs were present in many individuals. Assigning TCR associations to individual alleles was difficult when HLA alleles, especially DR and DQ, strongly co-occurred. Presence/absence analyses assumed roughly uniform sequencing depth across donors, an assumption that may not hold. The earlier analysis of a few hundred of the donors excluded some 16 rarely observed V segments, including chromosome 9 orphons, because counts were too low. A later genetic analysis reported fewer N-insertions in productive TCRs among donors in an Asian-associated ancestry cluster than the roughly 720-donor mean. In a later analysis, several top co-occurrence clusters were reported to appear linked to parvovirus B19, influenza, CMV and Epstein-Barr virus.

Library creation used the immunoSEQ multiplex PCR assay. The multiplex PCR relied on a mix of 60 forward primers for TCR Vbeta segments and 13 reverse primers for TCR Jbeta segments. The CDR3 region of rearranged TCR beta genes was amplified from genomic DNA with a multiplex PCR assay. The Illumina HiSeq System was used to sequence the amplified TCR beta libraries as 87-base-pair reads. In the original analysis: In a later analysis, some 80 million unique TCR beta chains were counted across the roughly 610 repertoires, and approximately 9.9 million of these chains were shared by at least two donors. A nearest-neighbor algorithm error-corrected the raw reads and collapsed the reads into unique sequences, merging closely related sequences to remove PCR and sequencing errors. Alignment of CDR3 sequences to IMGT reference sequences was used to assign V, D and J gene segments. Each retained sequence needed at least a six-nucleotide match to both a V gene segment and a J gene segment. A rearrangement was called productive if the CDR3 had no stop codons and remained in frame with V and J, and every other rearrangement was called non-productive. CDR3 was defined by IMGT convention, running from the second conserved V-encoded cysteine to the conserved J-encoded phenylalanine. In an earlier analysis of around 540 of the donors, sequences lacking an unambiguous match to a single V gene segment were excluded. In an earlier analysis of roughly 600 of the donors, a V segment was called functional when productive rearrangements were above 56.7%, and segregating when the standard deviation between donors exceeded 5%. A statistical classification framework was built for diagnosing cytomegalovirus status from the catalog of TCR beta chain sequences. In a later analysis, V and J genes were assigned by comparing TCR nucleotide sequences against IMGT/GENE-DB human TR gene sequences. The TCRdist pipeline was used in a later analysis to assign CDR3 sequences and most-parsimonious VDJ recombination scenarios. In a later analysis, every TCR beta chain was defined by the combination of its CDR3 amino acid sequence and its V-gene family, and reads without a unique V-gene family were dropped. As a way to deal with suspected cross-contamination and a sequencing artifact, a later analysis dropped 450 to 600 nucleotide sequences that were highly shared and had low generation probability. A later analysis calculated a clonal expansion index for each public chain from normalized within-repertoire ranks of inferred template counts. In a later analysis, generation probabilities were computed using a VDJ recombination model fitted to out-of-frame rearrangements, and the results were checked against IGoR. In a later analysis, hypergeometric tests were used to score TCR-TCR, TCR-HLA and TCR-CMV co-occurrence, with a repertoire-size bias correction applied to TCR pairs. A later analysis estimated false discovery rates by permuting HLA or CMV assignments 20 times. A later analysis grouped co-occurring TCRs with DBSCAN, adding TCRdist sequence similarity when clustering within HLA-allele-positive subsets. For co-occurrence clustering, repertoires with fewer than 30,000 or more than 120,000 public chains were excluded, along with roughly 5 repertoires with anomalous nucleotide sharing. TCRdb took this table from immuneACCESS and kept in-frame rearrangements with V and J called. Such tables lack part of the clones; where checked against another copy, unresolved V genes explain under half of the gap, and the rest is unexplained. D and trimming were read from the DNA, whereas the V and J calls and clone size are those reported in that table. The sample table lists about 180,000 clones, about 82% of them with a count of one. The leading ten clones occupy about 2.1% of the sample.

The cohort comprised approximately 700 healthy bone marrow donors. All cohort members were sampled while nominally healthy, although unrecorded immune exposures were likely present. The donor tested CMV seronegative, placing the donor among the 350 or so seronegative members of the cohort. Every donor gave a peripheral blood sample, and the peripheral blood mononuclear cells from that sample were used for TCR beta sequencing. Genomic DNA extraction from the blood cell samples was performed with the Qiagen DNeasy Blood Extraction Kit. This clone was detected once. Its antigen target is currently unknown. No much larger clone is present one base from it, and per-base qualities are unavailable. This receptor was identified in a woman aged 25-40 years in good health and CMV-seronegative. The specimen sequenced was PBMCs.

The CDR3: CASSGQVGNEQFF. In nucleotide form, the sequence is TGTGCCAGCAGTGGGCAGGTTGGAAATGAGCAGTTCTTC. This chain joins TRBV2 to TRBJ2-1; no confident D gene assignment can be made. The junction shows trimming of 4 bases on V and 7 bases on J, plus 11 bases between the germline ends. CDR1 and CDR2, looked up from the germline V gene, are SNHLY and FYNNEI. The CDR3 sequence holds 13 residues, the cysteine and phenylalanine included. Only the CDR3 DNA is retained, 39 bases long and in frame from the first base.